This TCR beta chain was captured by sequencing in a study of blood T cell repertoires in COVID-19. The overall study: PBMCs, B-cell-depleted T cells, or T cells provided the cDNA or gDNA that made up the material.

Profiled with immunoSEQ multiplex PCR; TCRdb holds only in-frame clones, not every one. This sample yields roughly 150,000 clones, of which approximately 85% are seen a single time; approximately 6.9% belongs to the top ten. This CDR3 comprises 16 residues. V lost 4 bases and J lost 5, with 21 bases in between. Germline lookup yields CDR1 SGHRS and CDR2 YFSETQ. The sequence was collected from a man older than 75 with COVID-19, enrolled during active disease. Specimen: peripheral blood. The rearrangement uses TRBV5-1 and TRBJ2-5; TRBD1 is a possible D gene (6 bases). In DNA form, the CDR3 reads TGCGCCAGCAGCCCCCGTGGTATGGGGGCCGGGGAGACCCAGTACTTC. It codes for CASSPRGMGAGETQYF.